This T cell receptor (beta chain) was captured in a study of OX40 agonist ivuxolimab in advanced cancers. V was cut by 1 base and J by 0 bases, with 3 bases left in between. From germline, CDR1 is KGHSH and CDR2 LQKENI. This CDR3 is built from 13 residues. Measured with immunoSEQ multiplex PCR; TCRdb has only the in-frame clones, and not every one. The sample lists approximately 48,000 clones; roughly 89% were seen once. This chain links TRBV18 with TRBJ1-1, with D hard to call. This clonotype was obtained from an adult with an advanced solid tumor such as melanoma, head and neck, liver or kidney cancer. This sample comprised CD4+ or CD8+ T cells sorted from blood, obtained in a trial of the OX40 agonist ivuxolimab. CDR3 loop: CASSPRVNTEAFF. CDR3 nucleotides: TGTGCCAGCTCACCACGGGTGAACACTGAAGCTTTCTTT.